The entry below gives a single T cell receptor beta chain sequence along with its context. The junction departs from germline at one end; a sequencing error may be responsible. Using a J-beta primer mix together with a sample-barcoded 5' primer, a second PCR was run for roughly 7 to 11 cycles. A template-switch adaptor containing 12 random nucleotides labeled each cDNA molecule. Each CDR3 protein is one row after TCRdb ran MiXCR on the 5' RACE reads. The sample includes about 650,000 distinct CDR3 sequences, approximately 29% of them seen just once. These data are taken from a study of blood T cells in healthy people across ages. Extraction of total RNA produced a minimum of 5 micrograms from each sample. CDR3 length equals 12 residues. Germline V gene lookup returns CDR1 MNHEY and CDR2 SVGAGI.

The chain carries TRBV6-5 and TRBJ2-7, with unresolved D. This TCR was sampled from a woman of 80 years or more in good health. Sequencing was performed on blood. CDR3 protein: CASIGNSYGQYF. The DNA for the CDR3 is TGTGCCAGCATTGGGAACTCCTACGGGCAGTACTTC.